Below, 4 T cell receptor beta chains from the same sample are listed, as sequenced in a study of blood T cells in healthy people across ages. Sample-barcoded 5' priming and a J-beta primer mix drove a second PCR of 7 to 11 cycles. TCRdb redid the calling of the 5' RACE reads with MiXCR, one entry per CDR3 protein. The sample gives 1,100,000 or so distinct CDR3 sequences, around 43% of which show up once; approximately 17% is in the top ten. The sample consisted of blood. Receptor source: a woman aged 55-70 years in good health.

This clonotype turned up a few times. The chain employs TRBV6-6 and TRBJ2-7; weak D call: TRBD1 (6 bases). Germline V lookup: CDR1 MNHNY, CDR2 SVGAGI (reference sequence). There are 17 residues in the CDR3. V gave up 3 bases and J gave up 3 bases, with 21 bases separating them. DNA of the CDR3: TGTGCCAGCAGTTATAGGGCAGGGGACACATATAACTACGAGCAGTACTTC. This gives the protein CASSYRAGDTYNYEQYF.

J is TRBJ1-2 and V is TRBV7-2; no reliable D call. V dropped 1 base and J dropped 8 bases, with 8 bases sitting between them. The CDR3 contains 12 residues. The germline CDR1 and CDR2 sequences are SGHTA and FQGNSA. In nucleotides, the CDR3 is TGTGCCAGCAGCTTAGTAAATTGGGGCTACACCTTC. Protein product: CASSLVNWGYTF.

The chain carries TRBV6-1 and TRBJ1-4; 9 bases are shared with TRBD1. V was pared by 5 bases and J by 4 bases, with 5 bases of the junction left unmatched. The germline V gene encodes CDR1 MNHNS and CDR2 SASEGT. There are 15 residues in the CDR3. The CDR3 loop reads CASSHDRGINEKLFF. CDR3 bases: TGTGCCAGCAGTCACGACAGGGGGATTAATGAAAAACTGTTTTTT.

The genes are TRBV15 and TRBJ2-5; D uncertain. The DNA end favors TRBJ2-7, so the J call may be wrong. This CDR3 is 13 amino acids long. Germline CDR1 LNHNV, CDR2 YYDKDF (reference sequence). This CDR3 is CATSSNLLGEQYF. Written as DNA, the CDR3 is TGTGCCACCAGCAGCAACCTCCTGGGCGAGCAGTACTTC.